The source of this TCR beta chain is a study of T cell changes during pregnancy in multiple sclerosis. Profiled with immunoSEQ multiplex PCR; TCRdb holds only in-frame clones, not every one. The table has tens of thousands of clones, roughly nine tenths seen once. The TCR originated in a female donor in good health, enrolled as a control in a pregnancy study. The sequencing here drew on peripheral blood, taken in the third trimester of pregnancy.

In DNA form, the CDR3 reads TGTGCCAGTAACCTGGGACAGCGCAATCAGCCCCAGCATTTT. Protein: CASNLGQRNQPQHF. The chain couples TRBV19 to TRBJ1-5; 7 bases fit TRBD1. The V and J ends lost 7 bases and 2 bases, in that order; junction bases with no gene match: 5. The length of the CDR3 is 14 residues. Germline-derived CDR1 and CDR2 are LNHDA and SQIVND (reference sequence).